This TCR beta chain appears in the sequencing data of a study of T cells in Graves' hyperthyroidism and ophthalmopathy (dated by TCRdb to about 2019). With regard to the full study: Peripheral blood was collected at initial diagnosis, before any treatment. A discovery cohort of roughly 96 patients, approximately 44 with Graves' ophthalmopathy and 55 to 65 with stable Graves' hyperthyroidism, was used to find distinguishing TCR V-J signatures. Prospective prediction of ophthalmopathy was tested in an independent validation cohort consisting of 18 hyperthyroidism patients and more than 15 patients who later progressed to ophthalmopathy. The 90 to 100 discovery patients were randomly split 7:3 into training and test sets. In addition, the study compared T-cell repertoires in thyroid tissue and in blood from about 6 Graves' hyperthyroidism patients. After blood sampling, hyperthyroidism patients were treated with methimazole at a starting dose of 30 mg daily, and ophthalmopathy patients were treated with high-dose intravenous methylprednisolone. TCR Vbeta CDR3 sequencing of 140 or so peripheral blood samples (over 40 ophthalmopathy, over 70 hyperthyroidism and roughly 17 progressor patients) is reported in the paper.

CDR1 MDHEN and CDR2 SYDVKM are derived from the germline V gene. V is cut back by 7 bases and J by 0 bases, with 13 bases in the junction unmatched. Measured from the cysteine to the phenylalanine, the CDR3 is 18 residues long. The retained sequence is limited to the CDR3, 54 bases, with the frame set at the first base. Results the study describes overall, beyond this receptor: In validation, progression to ophthalmopathy was predicted by the model with about 70% sensitivity and just over 72% specificity, a median of about 6.4 months before onset. Sample size was not statistically predetermined, and investigators were not blinded to group allocation. A 13 V-J signature model separated ophthalmopathy from stable hyperthyroidism, with 87.88% sensitivity and approximately 81% specificity in cross-validation and 80%/75% in testing. Most expanded thyroid clonotypes (frequency above 0.001) were also found in blood, which suggests that blood repertoires may mirror thyroid immune responses.

Hyperthyroidism patients were newly diagnosed, had a disease duration of under 2 months, and were aged 18 to 65 years. Exclusion was applied to patients with uncontrolled infections, other autoimmune diseases, pregnancy or lactation. Diagnoses relied on clinical symptoms, serum thyroxine and TRAb, thyroid ultrasound and orbital computed tomography. Blood from progressor patients was drawn when they were first diagnosed with hyperthyroidism, before any ophthalmopathy symptoms appeared. PBMCs were isolated from around 10 ml of fresh peripheral blood by Ficoll-Paque density gradient centrifugation. Patients classed as progressors first received a Graves' hyperthyroidism diagnosis and then went on to develop ophthalmopathy during follow-up. Total RNA was extracted using Trizol reagent, and RNA quality was assessed on an Agilent 2100 Bioanalyzer. Amplification of TCR beta CDR3 regions was carried out from RNA transcripts. For the first round of RT-PCR on the TCR CDR3, the HTBI primer set was used together with the Qiagen OneStep RT-PCR kit. Libraries were constructed in a second round of multiplex PCR, after which size selection and purification were performed. Paired-end sequencing of the libraries was performed with 100 bp reads on an Illumina HiSeq2000. The study's processing was this. SOAPnuke was used to process the raw data, removing reads that contained adapters or uncalled bases, had a mean Phred below 15, or lacked an exact match to the constant primer or identifier. High-quality paired reads were merged with COPE v1.2.5, and unique nucleotide sequences were defined as clonotypes. MiTCR v1.1 was used to align the clonotypes against IMGT TRBV, TRBD and TRBJ reference segments. Only V-J combinations with frequency above 0.0001, covering about 99% of repertoires, were analysed. A TCS score was defined as the ratio of F50 (clonal expansion) to E x V (chaos), with BLOSUM62-based TCRdist applied between CDR3 peptides within each V-J. Welch's t-statistics and random forest reduced around 510 V-J features to some 14, which were used in a naive Bayes classifier (R e1071). The raw public data were reprocessed by TCRdb itself: fastp quality trimming at Q25, MiXCR clonotype calling, in-frame beta chains only. Rows with a matching CDR3 protein are joined into one entry that keeps the most common DNA and genes. TCRdb's processing, not the study's, gives the V and J calls here. Here the sample has a few hundred thousand distinct CDR3 sequences; just over 14% occur a single time. The ten largest clones capture less than 15% of the sample.

The table lists this clonotype with many counts. Its antigen specificity is not known. Per-nucleotide qualities are absent, and no much larger clonotype sits a single base away. This TCR was sampled from a woman aged 40 to 55 with Graves' hyperthyroidism that later progressed to Graves' ophthalmopathy. Rearrangement joined TRBV28 to TRBJ2-3, and 10 bases in between align with TRBD2. The sample consisted of blood. The CDR3 is CASTGAGGFSVSTDTQYF. The DNA reads as follows: TGTGCCAGCACCGGAGCGGGAGGGTTTTCAGTTAGCACAGATACGCAGTATTTT.